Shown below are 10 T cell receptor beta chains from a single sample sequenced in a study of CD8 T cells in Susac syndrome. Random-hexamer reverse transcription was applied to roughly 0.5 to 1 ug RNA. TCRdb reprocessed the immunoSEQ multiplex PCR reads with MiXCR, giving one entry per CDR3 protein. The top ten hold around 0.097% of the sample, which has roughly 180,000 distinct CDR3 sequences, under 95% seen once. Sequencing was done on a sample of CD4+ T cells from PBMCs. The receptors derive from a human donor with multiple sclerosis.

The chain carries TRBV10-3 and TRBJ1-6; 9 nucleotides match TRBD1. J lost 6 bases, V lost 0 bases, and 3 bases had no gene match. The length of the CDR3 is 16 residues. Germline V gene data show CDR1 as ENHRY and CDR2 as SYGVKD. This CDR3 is CAISESTGGGNSPLHF. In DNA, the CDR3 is TGTGCCATCAGTGAGTCGACAGGGGGTGGTAATTCACCCCTCCACTTT.

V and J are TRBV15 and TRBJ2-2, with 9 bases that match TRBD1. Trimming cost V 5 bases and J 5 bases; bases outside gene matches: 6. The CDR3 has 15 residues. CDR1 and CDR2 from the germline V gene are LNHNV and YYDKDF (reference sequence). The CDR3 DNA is TGTGCCACCAGCCCCCGGGACAGGGAGACCGGGGAGCTGTTTTTT. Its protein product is CATSPRDRETGELFF.

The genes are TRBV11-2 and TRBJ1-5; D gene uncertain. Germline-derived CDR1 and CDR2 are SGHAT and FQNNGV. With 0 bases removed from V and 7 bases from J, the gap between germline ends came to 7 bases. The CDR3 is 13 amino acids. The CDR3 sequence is CASSLDLGQPQHF. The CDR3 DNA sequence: TGTGCCAGCAGCTTAGATCTAGGCCAGCCCCAGCATTTT.

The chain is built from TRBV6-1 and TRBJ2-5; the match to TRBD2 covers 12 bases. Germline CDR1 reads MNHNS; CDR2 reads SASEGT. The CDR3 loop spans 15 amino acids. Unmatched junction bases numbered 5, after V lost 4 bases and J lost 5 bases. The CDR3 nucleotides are TGTGCCAGCAGTGGACGACTAGCGGGAGTTGAGACCCAGTACTTC. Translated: CASSGRLAGVETQYF.

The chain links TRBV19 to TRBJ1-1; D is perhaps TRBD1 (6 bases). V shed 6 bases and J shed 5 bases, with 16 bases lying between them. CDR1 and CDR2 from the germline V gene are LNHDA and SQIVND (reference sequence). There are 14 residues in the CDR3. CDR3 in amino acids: CASSTGPQGTEAFF. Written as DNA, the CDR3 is TGTGCCAGTAGCACAGGTCCTCAGGGGACTGAAGCTTTCTTT. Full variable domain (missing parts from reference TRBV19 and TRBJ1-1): DGGITQSPKYLFRKEGQNVTLSCEQNLNHDAMYWYRQDPGQGLRLIYYSQIVNDFQKGDIAEGYSVSREKKESFPLTVTSAQKNPTAFYLCASSTGPQGTEAFFGQGTRLTVV.

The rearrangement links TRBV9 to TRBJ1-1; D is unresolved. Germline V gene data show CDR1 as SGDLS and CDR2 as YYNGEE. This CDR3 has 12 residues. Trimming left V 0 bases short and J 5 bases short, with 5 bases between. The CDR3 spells CASSVAETEAFF. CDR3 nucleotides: TGTGCCAGCAGCGTAGCAGAAACTGAAGCTTTCTTT.

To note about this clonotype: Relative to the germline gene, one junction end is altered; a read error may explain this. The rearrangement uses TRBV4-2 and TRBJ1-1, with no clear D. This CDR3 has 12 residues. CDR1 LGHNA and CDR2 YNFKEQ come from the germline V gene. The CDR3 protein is CATSNSFTEAFF. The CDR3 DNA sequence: TGTGCCACCAGCAACAGTTTCACTGAAGCTTTCTTT.

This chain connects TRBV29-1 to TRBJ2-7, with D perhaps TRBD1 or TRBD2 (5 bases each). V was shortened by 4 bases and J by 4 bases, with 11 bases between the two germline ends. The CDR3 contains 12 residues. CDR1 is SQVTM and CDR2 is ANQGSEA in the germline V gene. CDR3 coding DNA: TGCAGCGTTGCTGGGGACCGATACGAGCAGTACTTC. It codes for CSVAGDRYEQYF.

This chain's CDR3 is CATSRVPAGGEYEQYF. CDR3 nucleotides: TGTGCCACCAGCAGAGTCCCCGCGGGAGGGGAATACGAGCAGTACTTC. The rearrangement uses TRBV15 and TRBJ2-7, with 9 bases matching TRBD2. This CDR3 region has 16 residues. Germline trimming cut 1 base from V and 4 bases from J; bases unmatched to any gene: 8. The germline V gene encodes CDR1 LNHNV and CDR2 YYDKDF (reference sequence).

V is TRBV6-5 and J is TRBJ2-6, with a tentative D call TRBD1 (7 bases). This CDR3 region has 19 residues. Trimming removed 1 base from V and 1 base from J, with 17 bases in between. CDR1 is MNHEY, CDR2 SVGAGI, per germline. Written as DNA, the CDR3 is TGTGCCAGCAGTTACTTCCCGCCAGGGGGACTTTCTGGGGCCAACGTCCTGACTTTC. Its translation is CASSYFPPGGLSGANVLTF.